Listed here are 11 T cell receptor beta chains from one sample, sequenced in a study of radiotherapy plus CTLA-4 blockade in lung cancer. Clones were read by immunoSEQ multiplex PCR, and TCRdb kept only the in-frame ones, dropping some. The table lists 9,500 to 15,000 clones, about 86% of them singletons, with over 25% in the top ten. Material: peripheral blood, obtained from a patient treated with radiotherapy plus ipilimumab. These TCRs come from a human donor with non-small cell lung cancer that progressed on radiotherapy plus ipilimumab.

A single count supports this clone. V usage is TRBV7-9 and J usage is TRBJ1-2; D call uncertain. The CDR3 has 15 residues. Trimming took off 5 bases at V and 5 bases at J, with 18 bases between the two ends. Per germline, CDR1 SEHNR and CDR2 FQNEAQ (reference sequence). The CDR3 loop is CASSPRTEFGYGYTF. The CDR3 DNA sequence: TGTGCCAGCAGCCCAAGGACTGAGTTTGGGTATGGCTACACCTTC. Variable domain in full (rest from reference TRBV7-9 and TRBJ1-2): DTGVSQNPRHKITKRGQNVTFRCDPISEHNRLYWYRQTLGQGPEFLTYFQNEAQLEKSRLLSDRFSAERPKGSFSTLEIQRTEQGDSAMYLCASSPRTEFGYGYTFGSGTRLTVV.

This clone was counted only a few times. This rearrangement joins TRBV12-5 to TRBJ1-1; D ambiguous. Trimming took off 1 base at V and 3 bases at J, with 18 bases between the two ends. The CDR3 is 17 amino acids. In germline, CDR1 is LGHNT, CDR2 FRNRAP. The CDR3 nucleotides are TGTGCTAGTGGTTTGGAATGGCAGGTAAATAGGGACACTGAAGCTTTCTTT. Amino acid sequence: CASGLEWQVNRDTEAFF.

The CDR3 region is CASSILSGRDMPQHF. The DNA for the CDR3 is TGTGCCAGCAGCATCCTATCAGGGAGGGATATGCCCCAGCATTTT. The chain links TRBV7-2 to TRBJ1-5; a weak D match, TRBD1 (5 bases). Trimming cost V 5 bases and J 9 bases, with 20 bases left between them. The CDR3 contains 15 residues. Germline loops: CDR1 SGHTA, CDR2 FQGNSA. The complete variable domain, with remaining parts taken from reference TRBV7-2 and TRBJ1-5, reads GAGVSQSPSNKVTEKGKDVELRCDPISGHTALYWYRQSLGQGLEFLIYFQGNSAPDKSGLPSDRFSAERTGGSVSTLTIQRTQQEDSAVYLCASSILSGRDMPQHFGDGTRLSIL.

A note on this clone: One junction end does not reproduce the germline sequence, and a read error may be involved. The V call is TRBV28, the J call TRBJ2-2, with D perhaps TRBD1 (5 bases). Looked up from germline, CDR1 is MDHEN and CDR2 is SYDVKM. This CDR3 comprises 15 residues. CDR3 residues: CASKKGSMNPGELFF. The CDR3 DNA sequence: TGTGCCAGCAAGAAGGGGTCCATGAACCCCGGGGAGCTGTTTTTT. Combining the CDR3 with reference TRBV28 and TRBJ2-2 gives the whole variable domain DVKVTQSSRYLVKRTGEKVFLECVQDMDHENMFWYRQDPGLGLRLIYFSYDVKMKEKGDIPEGYSVSREKKERFSLILESASTNQTSMYLCASKKGSMNPGELFFGEGSRLTVL.

This clone was observed once. The chain recombines TRBV5-1 with TRBJ1-2; unclear D gene. CDR1 is SGHRS and CDR2 is YFSETQ in the germline V gene. CDR3 length equals 12 residues. V was clipped by 0 bases and J by 4 bases, with 4 bases between them. CDR3 sequence (DNA): TGCGCCAGCAGCTTGGAGGCCTATGGCTACACCTTC. Translated, it gives CASSLEAYGYTF.

This chain connects TRBV18 to TRBJ1-1; D remains ambiguous. With 1 base removed from V and 4 bases from J, the gap between germline ends came to 7 bases. Germline loops: CDR1 KGHSH, CDR2 LQKENI. The CDR3 is made up of 13 amino acids. CDR3 loop: CASSPQRFTEAFF. As DNA, the CDR3 is TGTGCCAGCTCACCACAAAGGTTCACTGAAGCTTTCTTT.

The chain combines TRBV29-1 with TRBJ2-1; 13 nucleotides match TRBD2. CDR1 is SQVTM and CDR2 is ANQGSEA in the germline V gene. The CDR3 loop spans 14 amino acids. V lost 8 bases to trimming and J lost 8 bases; unmatched junction nucleotides: 9. The chain's CDR3 is CSQQGTSGADEQFF. The CDR3, as DNA: TGCAGCCAACAAGGGACTAGCGGGGCCGATGAGCAGTTCTTC.

This clone was counted a single time. The CDR3 nucleotides are TGTGCCAGCAGTGAAATGCTATACGAGCAGTACTTC. It specifies CASSEMLYEQYF. V gene TRBV2 combines with J gene TRBJ2-7; D unresolved. The V end lost 2 bases, the J end lost 4 bases, and 6 bases lay between the germline ends. The germline V gene has CDR1 SNHLY and CDR2 FYNNEI. The CDR3 length is 12 residues.

The chain has TRBV2 and TRBJ2-7; D is uncertain. The CDR3 has 12 residues. The germline CDR1 and CDR2 sequences are SNHLY and FYNNEI. V lost 5 bases and J lost 7, with 12 bases in between. The CDR3 sequence: CASSPSSREQYF. CDR3 bases: TGTGCCAGCAGTCCCTCCTCCAGAGAGCAGTACTTC.

The gene calls are TRBV7-3 and TRBJ1-1; possibly TRBD1 for D (5 bases). The CDR3 totals 13 residues. Trimming took off 4 bases at V and 6 bases at J, with 12 bases between the two ends. Germline-derived CDR1 and CDR2 are SGHTA and FQGTGA. CDR3 in amino acids: CASSSDNAAEAFF. DNA of the CDR3: TGTGCCAGCAGCTCGGACAATGCGGCTGAAGCTTTCTTT.

V and J are TRBV11-3 and TRBJ2-3, with D tentatively TRBD1 or TRBD2 (5 bases each). Germline V gene sequence: CDR1 SGHNT, CDR2 YENEEA. Between the trimmed V and J ends, which lost 5 bases and 4 bases, there was a span of 13 bases. The CDR3 sequence is 14 residues long. The CDR3 reads CASSEQWGSDTQYF. The CDR3 nucleotides read TGTGCCAGCAGCGAACAGTGGGGGTCAGATACGCAGTATTTT.